This passage covers 12 T cell receptor beta chains from one sample sequenced in a study of human T cells and chemical hapten exposure. Each CDR3 protein is one row after TCRdb ran MiXCR on the RACE reads. The table lists around 120,000 distinct CDR3 sequences, roughly an eighth of them singletons. The time point: patch test 1, 2 weeks after DPC sensitization. Treatment indicated: therapeutic diphenylcyclopropenone sensitization with weekly scalp DPC. The specimen was whole blood, collected in connection with sensitization to the hapten diphenylcyclopropenone (DPC). The receptors were sampled from a man between 18 and 35 years old with alopecia areata. Some clones in this sample may be carry-over from other donors' samples.

Only a few counts were recorded for this clonotype. The V and J genes are TRBV9 and TRBJ2-2; D gene uncertain. The CDR3 covers 14 residues. V was trimmed by 3 bases and J by 3 bases, leaving 9 bases between them. CDR1 and CDR2 from the germline V gene are SGDLS and YYNGEE. The CDR3 here is CASSEGSDTGELFF. CDR3 sequence (DNA): TGTGCCAGCAGCGAGGGCTCCGACACCGGGGAGCTGTTTTTT.

This chain connects TRBV6-2 or TRBV6-3 to TRBJ1-2; D is unresolved. CDR1 and CDR2 (germline): MNHEY, SVGEGT. The CDR3 loop spans 14 amino acids. Trimming shortened V by 3 bases and J by 2 bases, and 10 bases separated the two germline ends. The CDR3 here is CASSYLSRNYGYTF. In nucleotides, the CDR3 is TGTGCCAGCAGTTATCTTTCCAGGAACTATGGCTACACCTTC.

The gene calls are TRBV7-6 and TRBJ2-5, with D possibly matching TRBD2 (5 bases). V shed 1 base and J shed 8 bases, with 8 bases lying between them. From germline, CDR1 is SGHVS and CDR2 FNYEAQ. The CDR3 has 12 amino acids. CDR3 sequence (DNA): TGTGCCAGCAGCTTAGGCGGGCGTACCCAGTACTTC. Its translation is CASSLGGRTQYF.

This clonotype was detected many times. The chain uses TRBV18 and TRBJ1-6; the D gene is possibly TRBD1 (6 bases). Trimming removed 3 bases at V and 5 bases at J, with 11 bases between. CDR3 length: 15 residues. CDR1 and CDR2 (germline): KGHSH, LQKENI. The CDR3 protein is CASSPRDTNNSPLHF. CDR3 sequence (DNA): TGTGCCAGCTCACCGCGGGACACCAATAATTCACCCCTCCACTTT.

The gene calls are TRBV5-4 and TRBJ1-2; the D gene is possibly TRBD1 (5 bases). V was cut by 4 bases and J by 5 bases, with 15 bases left in between. This CDR3 is 14 amino acids long. Germline values: CDR1 SGHNT, CDR2 YYREEE (reference sequence). The CDR3 region has the DNA TGTGCCAGCAGCAACTTACCGGGGGATTATGGCTACACCTTC. Translation gives CASSNLPGDYGYTF.

The chain is built from TRBV4-1 and TRBJ1-1; D is perhaps TRBD1 (5 bases). V shed 1 base and J shed 3 bases, with 9 bases lying between them. The CDR3 sequence is 14 residues long. The V gene's germline CDR1 is MGHRA and CDR2 YSYEKL. In DNA, the CDR3 is TGCGCCAGCAGCCAAGTCGGCAGGGACACTGAAGCTTTCTTT. As protein: CASSQVGRDTEAFF.

The gene calls are TRBV27 and TRBJ1-5; D ambiguous. V gave up 6 bases and J gave up 4 bases, with 16 bases separating them. Per germline, CDR1 MNHEY and CDR2 SMNVEV (reference sequence). The CDR3 runs 15 residues. The chain's CDR3 is CASRPGSLTNQPQHF. The CDR3 region has the DNA TGTGCCAGCAGACCCGGGTCCCTGACTAATCAGCCCCAGCATTTT.

This clonotype was counted between two and nine times. The rearrangement links TRBV7-9 to TRBJ2-1; 8 positions agree with TRBD1. The CDR3 length is 14 residues. J was trimmed by 10 bases and V by 5 bases; bases with no gene match: 10. Germline V CDR1 and CDR2: SEHNR, FQNEAQ (reference sequence). The CDR3 region is CASSTRQGTGEQFF. In DNA, the CDR3 is TGTGCCAGCAGCACCCGACAGGGGACGGGAGAGCAGTTCTTC.

V gene TRBV6-6 combines with J gene TRBJ2-2, with no clear D. The length of the CDR3 is 15 residues. V was cut by 7 bases and J by 2 bases, with 14 bases left in between. CDR1 MNHNY and CDR2 SVGAGI come from the germline V gene (reference sequence). The CDR3 bases are TGTGCCAGCACCCAGTGGGGATCCAACACCGGGGAGCTGTTTTTT. Protein product: CASTQWGSNTGELFF.

V gene TRBV20-1 combines with J gene TRBJ2-4; possibly TRBD1 for D (6 bases). Germline-derived CDR1 and CDR2 are DFQATT and SNEGSKA (reference sequence). The CDR3 loop spans 12 amino acids. V was pared by 6 bases and J by 8 bases, with 14 bases between. The CDR3 here is CSAPEQGDIQYF. In DNA form, the CDR3 reads TGCAGTGCCCCGGAACAGGGCGACATTCAGTACTTC.

The V and J genes are TRBV6-2 or TRBV6-3 and TRBJ2-7, with D possibly matching TRBD2 (6 bases). The V end was cut by 8 bases, the J end by 4 bases, with 15 bases between. Germline V CDR1 and CDR2: MNHEY, SVGEGT. The CDR3 spans 13 residues. The CDR3 bases are TGTGCCAGCGGTACTAGTCGGGGGTACGAGCAGTACGTC. This translates into CASGTSRGYEQYV.

This sequence joins TRBV18 and TRBJ1-6; TRBD1 is a possible D gene (6 bases). Germline V gene lookup returns CDR1 KGHSH and CDR2 LQKENI. This CDR3 spans 18 amino acids. Deletions cut 5 bases from V and 3 bases from J, with 20 bases between. CDR3 DNA sequence: TGTGCCAGCTCATCCTCAGTTACCGGGACAAGCTATAATTCACCCCTCCACTTT. The encoded protein is CASSSSVTGTSYNSPLHF.